This TCR beta chain was identified in a study of technical replicates of blood from several donors. Data came from immunoSEQ multiplex PCR; TCRdb stores just in-frame clones and leaves some out. This table has tens of thousands of clones, 97% appearing once. Germline V gives CDR1 SGHDN, CDR2 FVKESK. V was cut by 0 bases and J by 0 bases, with 9 bases left in between. The CDR3 runs 16 residues. The chain employs TRBV14 and TRBJ2-1, with D unclear. The receptor was isolated from a human donor in good health. The sequenced material came from T cells isolated from PBMCs. The DNA for the CDR3 is TGTGCCAGCAGCCAAGATGTAACTACCTCCTACAATGAGCAGTTCTTC. Translating gives CASSQDVTTSYNEQFF.